This T cell receptor beta chain comes out of a study of T-cell reconstitution after alpha-beta-depleted transplantation in children. This sample's TCRbeta library carried unique molecular identifier barcodes. TCRdb independently ran MiXCR on the PCR reads; one entry per CDR3 protein. The data hold around 440,000 distinct CDR3 sequences, with roughly 17% observed a single time. The CDR3 is 16 residues long. The germline V gene encodes CDR1 LNHDA and CDR2 SQIVND (reference sequence). The V segment lost 6 bases and the J segment 2 bases; nucleotides outside the gene matches: 8. Turning to this clonotype: What it binds is not known.

Overall study results and limits: T-cell counts and diversity at one year post-transplant came mainly from newly produced T cells. Some patients owed their high day-60 TCRbeta diversity to surviving recipient T cells and thymic progenitors. Alpha-beta T cells present about two months after transplant were reported to originate from several hundred expanded graft clones.

Sample: PBMCs, mostly from graft donor cells, taken 360 days after TCRalphabeta/CD19-depleted stem cell transplant. The TCR sequence derives from a boy less than two years old who had a stem cell transplant for Wiskott-Aldrich syndrome, so the T cells may come from the graft donor. The chain combines TRBV19 with TRBJ1-5; 9 bases map to TRBD1. The CDR3 bases are TGTGCCAGTAGGGCGGACAGGGGACGAGGCAATCAGCCCCAGCATTTT. This gives the protein CASRADRGRGNQPQHF.